Reported below is one T cell receptor beta chain. What it binds is not known. The CDR3 runs to 14 residues. Germline V gene sequence: CDR1 LNHNV, CDR2 YYDKDF (reference sequence). V was trimmed by 8 bases and J by 2 bases, leaving 14 bases between them. TCRdb reanalysed the reads using MiXCR and keeps one entry per CDR3 protein. The data hold 400,000 or so distinct CDR3 sequences, with 15% to 20% observed a single time. The sample originates from a study of T cell repertoires in cytomegalovirus infection. Study context: Through public TCR beta signatures, both CMV infection and matching HLA type were indicated. Study findings and constraints: Cumulative frequency of public TCR beta families picked out carriers of CMV plus the relevant HLA. Clonotype analysis showed dominance of the ex vivo response by HLA-C-restricted CMV-specific TCR beta clonotypes.

The specimen sequenced was PBMCs. This TCR was sampled from a human donor in good health (CMV status not recorded). Some clones in this sample may be carry-over from other donors' samples. V gene TRBV15 combines with J gene TRBJ2-3; D not certain. The CDR3 here is CATGTPRPTDTQYF. CDR3 bases: TGTGCCACCGGAACTCCTCGCCCCACAGATACGCAGTATTTT.